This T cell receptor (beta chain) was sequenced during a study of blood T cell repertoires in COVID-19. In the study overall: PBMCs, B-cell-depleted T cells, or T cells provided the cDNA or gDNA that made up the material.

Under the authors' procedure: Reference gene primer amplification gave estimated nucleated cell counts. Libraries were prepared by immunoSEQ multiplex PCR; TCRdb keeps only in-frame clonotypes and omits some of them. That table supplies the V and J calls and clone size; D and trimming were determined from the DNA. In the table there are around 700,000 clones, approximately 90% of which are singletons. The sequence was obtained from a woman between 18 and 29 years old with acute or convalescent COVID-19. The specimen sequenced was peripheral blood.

For the CDR3, the DNA is TGTGCCAGCAGCCAAGATCGTTGGGACATCTCCCTGGGGGTAGCTTTCTTT. Protein: CASSQDRWDISLGVAFF. The genes are TRBV14 and TRBJ1-1; TRBD1 might be the D (6 bases). Germline loops: CDR1 SGHDN, CDR2 FVKESK. V lost 0 bases to trimming and J lost 10 bases, with 24 bases between them. The CDR3 covers 17 residues.